These T cell receptor beta chains were read from a single sample in a study of cytomegalovirus exposure and HLA in healthy donors. Repertoires were generated with immunoSEQ multiplex PCR, while TCRdb's copy carries only in-frame clones and drops some. The sample includes some 320,000 clones, around 90% of them seen just once. Sequencing was performed on PBMCs. These receptors were collected from a woman younger than 45 in good health and CMV-seropositive. The CDR3 runs from the conserved cysteine through the conserved F or W. The D gene is left open where the match is weak. Expanded clones get a size class; other rows say once, few or many, or leave the size out.

J: TRBJ2-1; D: .; V: TRBV25-1; size: .; CDR3: CASSRRRGSYNEQFF; DNA: TGTGCCAGCAGTCGGCGGCGCGGCTCCTACAATGAGCAGTTCTTC
J: TRBJ2-1; D: .; V: TRBV7-2; size: .; CDR3: CASGLAVNYNEQFF; DNA: TGTGCCAGCGGCTTAGCGGTAAATTACAATGAGCAGTTCTTC
J: TRBJ2-3; D: TRBD1; V: TRBV27; size: .; CDR3: CASTGTGVTPQYF; DNA: TGTGCCAGCACCGGGACAGGGGTGACGCCGCAGTATTTT
J: TRBJ1-5; D: .; V: TRBV18; size: .; CDR3: CASSPPGTSLDQPQHF; DNA: TGTGCCAGCTCACCACCTGGGACATCTCTTGATCAGCCCCAGCATTTT
J: TRBJ1-2; D: .; V: TRBV11-2; size: .; CDR3: CASSPTDTTYGYTF; DNA: TGTGCCAGCAGCCCTACTGACACTACGTATGGCTACACCTTC
J: TRBJ2-7; D: .; V: TRBV7-3; size: few; CDR3: CASSLIRWMAQGSCEQYF; DNA: TGTGCCAGCAGCTTAATTCGTTGGATGGCACAGGGCTCCTGCGAGCAGTACTTC
J: TRBJ2-5; D: TRBD2; V: TRBV27; size: .; CDR3: CASSLSTLGGARYF; DNA: TGTGCCAGCAGTTTAAGTACGCTCGGGGGGGCCCGGTACTTC
J: TRBJ2-1; D: TRBD2; V: TRBV4-2; size: .; CDR3: CASSQDPGLAAYNEQFF; DNA: TGTGCCAGCAGCCAAGACCCGGGACTAGCTGCTTACAATGAGCAGTTCTTC
J: TRBJ2-5; D: .; V: TRBV5-6; size: .; CDR3: CASSLPSAPRGQETQYF; DNA: TGTGCCAGCAGCTTGCCCTCCGCCCCCAGGGGCCAAGAGACCCAGTACTTC
J: TRBJ2-5; D: .; V: TRBV4-3; size: once; CDR3: CASSQVLGVETQYF; DNA: TGCGCCAGCAGCCAAGTTTTGGGAGTTGAGACCCAGTACTTC
J: TRBJ2-2; D: .; V: TRBV2; size: .; CDR3: CASSEEAGWLFF; DNA: TGTGCCAGCAGTGAAGAAGCAGGGTGGCTGTTTTTT
J: TRBJ2-5; D: .; V: TRBV5-1; size: .; CDR3: CASSGGQSQETQYF; DNA: TGCGCCAGCAGCGGAGGACAGTCCCAAGAGACCCAGTACTTC
J: TRBJ2-7; D: .; V: TRBV5-1; size: once; CDR3: CASGPGTYEQYF; DNA: TGCGCCAGCGGTCCCGGGACCTACGAGCAGTACTTC
J: TRBJ1-4; D: .; V: TRBV2; size: .; CDR3: CASRWTIGNEKLFF; DNA: TGTGCCAGCAGGTGGACAATTGGTAATGAAAAACTGTTTTTT
J: TRBJ2-2; D: .; V: TRBV6-6; size: .; CDR3: CASRQEGGNTGELFF; DNA: TGTGCCAGCAGGCAAGAAGGGGGGAACACCGGGGAGCTGTTTTTT
J: TRBJ2-3; D: TRBD1; V: TRBV2; size: .; CDR3: CASRWTGARTDTQYF; DNA: TGTGCCAGCAGATGGACAGGGGCGCGAACAGATACGCAGTATTTT
J: TRBJ2-7; D: TRBD1; V: TRBV9; size: .; CDR3: CASSAPGQPYEQYF; DNA: TGTGCCAGCAGCGCCCCGGGACAGCCCTACGAGCAGTACTTC
J: TRBJ2-7; D: TRBD1; V: TRBV7-2; size: .; CDR3: CASTSDRGREQYF; DNA: TGTGCCAGCACCTCAGACAGGGGCAGGGAGCAGTACTTC
J: TRBJ1-4; D: .; V: TRBV6-1; size: .; CDR3: CASSERMPTDEKLFF; DNA: TGTGCCAGCAGTGAAAGGATGCCCACGGATGAAAAACTGTTTTTT
J: TRBJ2-5; D: .; V: TRBV7-3; size: .; CDR3: CASSLGPQGSGTQYF; DNA: TGTGCCAGCAGCTTAGGTCCTCAAGGGTCGGGGACCCAGTACTTC
J: TRBJ2-7; D: TRBD1; V: TRBV28; size: .; CDR3: CASSPYNRGEQYF; DNA: TGTGCCAGCAGTCCGTACAACAGGGGCGAGCAGTACTTC
J: TRBJ2-7; D: .; V: TRBV25-1; size: few; CDR3: CASSGFYEQYF; DNA: TGTGCCAGCAGTGGGTTCTACGAGCAGTACTTC
J: TRBJ1-1; D: .; V: TRBV28; size: once; CDR3: CASSSGYYEAFF; DNA: TGTGCCAGCAGTTCAGGGTACTATGAAGCTTTCTTT
J: TRBJ2-4; D: TRBD1; V: TRBV4-2; size: few; CDR3: CASSRPAGGLDKNIQYF; DNA: TGTGCCAGCAGCCGACCGGCAGGGGGCCTAGACAAAAACATTCAGTACTTC
J: TRBJ2-6; D: .; V: TRBV5-4; size: .; CDR3: CASSLGISVANVLTF; DNA: TGTGCCAGCAGCTTGGGGATCTCAGTGGCCAACGTCCTGACTTTC
J: TRBJ2-7; D: .; V: TRBV4-2; size: .; CDR3: CASSQDLMGQRNEQYF; DNA: TGTGCCAGCAGCCAAGATCTCATGGGGCAGAGAAACGAGCAGTACTTC
J: TRBJ1-1; D: .; V: TRBV20-1; size: .; CDR3: CSAIWDTEAFF; DNA: TGCAGTGCTATCTGGGACACTGAAGCTTTCTTT
J: TRBJ1-1; D: .; V: TRBV6-5; size: .; CDR3: CASSSGISTEAFF; DNA: TGTGCCAGCTCATCAGGGATCTCGACTGAAGCTTTCTTT
J: TRBJ1-1; D: .; V: TRBV27; size: once; CDR3: CASSLFTQTGDTEAFF; DNA: TGTGCCAGCAGTTTATTCACACAGACCGGGGACACTGAAGCTTTCTTT
J: TRBJ2-2; D: .; V: TRBV30; size: once; CDR3: CAWREIGELFF; DNA: TGTGCCTGGAGGGAGATCGGGGAGCTGTTTTTT
J: TRBJ2-5; D: TRBD1; V: TRBV4-2; size: .; CDR3: CASSQVTGVQETQYF; DNA: TGTGCCAGCAGCCAAGTGACAGGGGTCCAAGAGACCCAGTACTTC
J: TRBJ2-5; D: .; V: TRBV13; size: .; CDR3: CASRHGTAGGPQYF; DNA: TGTGCCAGCAGACACGGGACCGCCGGGGGGCCCCAGTACTTC
J: TRBJ1-2; D: .; V: TRBV6-5; size: .; CDR3: CASSYSDSYGYTF; DNA: TGTGCCAGCAGTTACTCGGACAGCTATGGCTACACCTTC
J: TRBJ2-7; D: TRBD1; V: TRBV5-1; size: .; CDR3: CASSPSRDRLSSYEQYF; DNA: TGCGCCAGCAGTCCGTCCCGGGACAGGTTAAGCTCCTACGAGCAGTACTTC
J: TRBJ1-3; D: .; V: TRBV29-1; size: once; CDR3: CSVAGRNSGNTIYF; DNA: TGCAGCGTCGCGGGACGGAACTCTGGAAACACCATATATTTT
J: TRBJ2-2; D: TRBD1; V: TRBV5-1; size: few; CDR3: CASDRTGNTGELFF; DNA: TGCGCCAGCGACCGGACAGGGAACACCGGGGAGCTGTTTTTT
J: TRBJ2-5; D: .; V: TRBV7-2; size: .; CDR3: CASSPRGGETQYF; DNA: TGTGCCAGCAGCCCCCGAGGAGGAGAGACCCAGTACTTC
J: TRBJ1-6; D: .; V: TRBV6-5; size: .; CDR3: CASSYDRGRSPLHF; DNA: TGTGCCAGCAGTTACGATAGAGGGCGGTCACCCCTCCACTTT
J: TRBJ1-2; D: .; V: TRBV5-1; size: .; CDR3: CASSLGPSDYGYTF; DNA: TGCGCCAGCAGCTTGGGGCCGAGCGACTATGGCTACACCTTC
J: TRBJ2-2; D: .; V: TRBV29-1; size: .; CDR3: CSVAMGSVELFF; DNA: TGCAGCGTTGCGATGGGCAGCGTCGAGCTGTTTTTT
J: TRBJ2-2; D: TRBD2; V: TRBV4-1; size: .; CDR3: CASSPGLAKTFTGELFF; DNA: TGCGCCAGCAGCCCGGGACTAGCGAAGACATTCACCGGGGAGCTGTTTTTT
J: TRBJ2-5; D: TRBD2; V: TRBV2; size: .; CDR3: CASRRVGGAGETQYF; DNA: TGTGCCAGCAGGAGGGTCGGGGGGGCAGGTGAGACCCAGTACTTC
J: TRBJ1-2; D: TRBD1; V: TRBV5-4; size: .; CDR3: CASSPEQGYYGYTF; DNA: TGTGCCAGCAGCCCAGAACAGGGGTACTATGGCTACACCTTC
J: TRBJ1-2; D: TRBD1; V: TRBV2; size: .; CDR3: CASTRWPTGKDYGYTF; DNA: TGTGCCAGCACTCGATGGCCGACAGGGAAGGACTATGGCTACACCTTC
J: TRBJ2-2; D: .; V: TRBV7-9; size: .; CDR3: CASSLPSGVNTGELFF; DNA: TGTGCCAGCAGCTTACCTTCAGGAGTGAACACCGGGGAGCTGTTTTTT
J: TRBJ1-2; D: TRBD1; V: TRBV19; size: .; CDR3: CASSSQQDRVYGYTF; DNA: TGTGCCAGTAGTTCGCAACAGGACAGGGTCTATGGCTACACCTTC
J: TRBJ2-5; D: TRBD2; V: TRBV14; size: .; CDR3: CASSFWTSGEWETQYF; DNA: TGTGCCAGCAGCTTTTGGACTAGCGGGGAGTGGGAGACCCAGTACTTC
J: TRBJ1-1; D: .; V: TRBV29-1; size: .; CDR3: CSVEWVGQDTEAFF; DNA: TGCAGCGTTGAATGGGTAGGTCAGGACACTGAAGCTTTCTTT